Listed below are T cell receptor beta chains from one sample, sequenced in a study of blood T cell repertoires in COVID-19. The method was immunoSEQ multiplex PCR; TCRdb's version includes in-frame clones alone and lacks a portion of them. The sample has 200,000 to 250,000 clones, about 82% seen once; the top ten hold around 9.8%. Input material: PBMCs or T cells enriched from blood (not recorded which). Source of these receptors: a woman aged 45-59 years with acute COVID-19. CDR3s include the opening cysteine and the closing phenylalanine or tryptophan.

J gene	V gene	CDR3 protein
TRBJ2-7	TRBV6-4	CANPGQTYEQYF
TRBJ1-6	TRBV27	CASTLEGRLDSPLHF
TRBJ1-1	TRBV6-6	CASSPRGRTVNTEAFF
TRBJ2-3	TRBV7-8	CASSLVGTSGTGAQYF
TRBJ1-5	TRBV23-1	CASSQSRAGVVQPQHF
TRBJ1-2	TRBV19	CASRPGGSRGYTF
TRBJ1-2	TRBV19	CASSMTAYGYTF
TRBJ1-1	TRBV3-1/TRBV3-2	CASSLGTANTEAFF
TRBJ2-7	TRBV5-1	CASSRDRELYEQYF
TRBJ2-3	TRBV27	CASSFSTSTDTQYF
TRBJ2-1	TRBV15	CATSRDGAGQTYNEQFF
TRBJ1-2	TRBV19	CASSIQGSDYGYTF
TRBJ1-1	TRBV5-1	CASSLRDSLNTEAFF
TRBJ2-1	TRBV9	CASSSIQGRGNEQFF
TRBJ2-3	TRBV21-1	CASSKARASGGKDTQYF
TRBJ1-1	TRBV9	CASSPGIGGQDTEAFF
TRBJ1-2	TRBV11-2	CASSLIRVPSGYTF
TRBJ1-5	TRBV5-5	CASSLIWPQCNQPQHF
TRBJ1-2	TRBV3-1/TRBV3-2	CASSQEGGNRGGYTF
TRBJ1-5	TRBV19	CASSVQGARNQPQHF
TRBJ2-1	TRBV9	CASSVASTIPWNEQFF
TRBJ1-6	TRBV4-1	CASTQGRVWDSPLHF
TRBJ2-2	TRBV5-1	CASSEVAGWAGELFF
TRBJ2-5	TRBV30	CAWSVGGQGAETQYF
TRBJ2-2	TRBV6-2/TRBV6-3	CASSFVRGRSGELFF
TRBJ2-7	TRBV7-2	CASSLVGGAAEQYF
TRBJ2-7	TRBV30	CAWRGGAGQTSYEQYF
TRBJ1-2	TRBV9	CASSVDLGLNYGYTF
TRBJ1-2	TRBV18	CASSPDRGSYGYTF
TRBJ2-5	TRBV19	CASSDQGGETQYF
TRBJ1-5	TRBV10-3	CAIRDRDSNQPQHF
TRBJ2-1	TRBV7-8	CASSPGTGDLNEQFF
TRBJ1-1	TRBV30	CAWSVRGGRNTEAFF
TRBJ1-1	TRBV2	CASRPPSGTHGGAFF
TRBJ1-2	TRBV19	CASTQGGGGYTF
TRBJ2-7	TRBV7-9	CASSLEGTSLEQYF
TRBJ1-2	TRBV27	CASTPNHLGGGRGYGYTF
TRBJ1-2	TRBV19	CASSIQGLNYGYTF
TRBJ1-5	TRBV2	CASGSTGSRVQPQHF
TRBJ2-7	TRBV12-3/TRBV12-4	CASSFAGNEQYF
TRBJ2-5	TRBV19	CASSTGGGRRARETQYF